This record concerns one T cell receptor beta chain sequence. No antigen is known for it. No quality values exist for individual bases; no much larger clone is one base distant. This entry comes from a study of cytomegalovirus exposure and HLA in healthy donors listed by TCRdb under 2017. For the study in its entirety: An earlier analysis of around 600 of the donors reported 250 to 300 Gb of sequence data and about 100 million unique TCR beta sequences from about 200 million T cells. All discovery cohort repertoires had been generated on a single sequencing platform. The aim of the study was to test whether cataloging public T cell receptors could identify signatures of past pathogen exposure. An early release covering just under 650 HLA-typed donors comprised about 300 gigabases of sequencing data and around 85 million unique TCR sequences. Because of strong linkage in the cohort, five DR-DQ haplotypes were treated as single units for association and clustering. To predict cytomegalovirus infection status, the study brought together high-throughput TCR immunosequencing, statistical association of individual TCRs with disease status, and machine learning. Among about 400 genotyped donors of the cohort, an average of approximately 200,000 unique TCR beta nucleotide sequences was sequenced per donor, of which 15% to 20% were non-productive. The number of donors typed differed by locus, with about 629-630 for A, B, C, DRB1 and DQB1, around 560 for DQA1, 606 for DPA1, and around 430 for DPB1. Both class I and class II loci were covered by HLA typing, at four-digit resolution. A later analysis re-analyzed previously published TCR beta repertoires from 660 or so donors and added high-resolution HLA genotyping to study TCR occurrence patterns. In addition to the first cohort of approximately 670 subjects, a separate validation cohort of about 120 different subjects was used. The study profiled the T cell repertoires of hundreds of subjects by immunosequencing and related them to cytomegalovirus serostatus. Donor age, sex, ethnicity and CMV serostatus were collected together with the repertoire data. To decide whether each TCR beta V gene segment behaved as functional or pseudogenic, an earlier analysis of some 600 of the donors relied on high-throughput TCR beta sequencing. Rather than drawing on any new phenotypic data, the later analysis identified candidate immune exposures from TCR beta sequences and the way those sequences occurred across donors. The genetic ancestry cluster associated with self-reported Caucasian donors included 81% of the roughly 360 genotyped donors. Genome-wide SNP genotypes for about three fifths of the roughly 670 donors were used in a later genetic analysis, which treated that subset as a discovery cohort. Broad study findings and their caveats: Linkage disequilibrium might explain the correlated functional status among segregating V segments, but an unknown experimental factor could not be ruled out. The earlier analysis of 587 of the donors excluded approximately 17 rarely observed V segments, including chromosome 9 orphons, because counts were too low. The cohort was sequenced for TCR beta chains only, and without alpha or paired-chain data the features that could be detected were limited. In an earlier analysis of 587 of the donors, most TCR beta V segments were observed in productive rearrangements about 90% or about 30% of the time, broadly matching IMGT annotations. HLA typing was unavailable for some donors at each locus, so association tests used only the typed subset. Some IMGT-functional V segments, including TRBV6-2 and TRBV6-3, could not be distinguished by the 87-base-pair reads and were therefore excluded. A further reported finding was that TCR beta sequences accurately predicted the HLA-A and HLA-B alleles for most subjects in the first cohort. A total of about 150 TCR beta chains were listed by the study as associated with cytomegalovirus. A later analysis found that TCR association rates varied across HLA loci, with DRB1 alleles showing the most associated TCRs and HLA-C alleles the fewest. The authors suggested that the approach could potentially be generalized to other disease states and immunological phenotypes. According to a later genetic analysis, donors in an Asian-associated ancestry cluster had fewer N-insertions in productive TCRs than the approximately 670-donor mean. The sequencing pipeline was judged likely to have produced a cluster of highly shared sequence variants as a technical artifact. V-gene and J-gene trimming of TCR beta chains was associated with a missense DCLRE1C variant in a later genetic analysis, and the association was replicated in an independent cohort. In a later analysis, over 15,000 TCR beta sequences were associated with specific HLA alleles at a false discovery rate of 0.05. CMV serostatus was the only immune exposure information available for the cohort. In a later analysis, several top co-occurrence clusters were reported to appear linked to parvovirus B19, influenza, CMV and Epstein-Barr virus. A few of the identified cytomegalovirus-associated TCR beta chains were confirmed in vitro to be specific for cytomegalovirus antigens. In a later analysis, most CMV-associated TCR beta chains were found to appear HLA-restricted, with HLA associations seemingly driven largely by CMV exposure. Strong co-occurrence of HLA alleles, especially DR and DQ, made assigning TCR associations to individual alleles difficult. The classifier was reported to diagnose cytomegalovirus status with high specificity and sensitivity in both the original and validation cohorts. In a later analysis, HLA-associated TCR beta chains showed more clonal expansion and lower generation probabilities than non-associated chains that were equally common. Presence/absence analyses assumed roughly uniform sequencing depth across donors, an assumption that may not hold. While some public TCRs were present in many individuals, most TCR sequences turned up only very rarely across donors.

The cohort was made up of about 610 healthy bone marrow donors. At the time of sampling, all cohort members were nominally healthy, though unrecorded immune exposures were likely present. The donor was CMV seropositive and was included in the group of 250 to 300 seropositive cohort members. A peripheral blood sample was provided by each donor, and peripheral blood mononuclear cells were used for TCR beta sequencing. The Qiagen DNeasy Blood Extraction Kit was used to extract genomic DNA from the blood cell samples. Libraries were built with the immunoSEQ multiplex PCR assay. A mixture of 60 forward primers for TCR Vbeta segments and 13 reverse primers for TCR Jbeta segments was used in the multiplex PCR. A multiplex PCR assay on genomic DNA amplified the CDR3 region of rearranged TCR beta genes. Amplified TCR beta libraries were sequenced as 87-base-pair reads on the Illumina HiSeq System. Per the source publication's procedure: In a later analysis, tens of millions of unique TCR beta chains were counted across the 650 to 750 repertoires, and around 10 million of these chains were shared by at least two donors. Raw reads were error-corrected and collapsed into unique sequences by a nearest-neighbor algorithm in which closely related sequences were merged to remove PCR and sequencing errors. V, D and J gene segments were assigned by aligning CDR3 sequences to IMGT reference sequences. For a sequence to be retained, at least a six-nucleotide match to both a V gene segment and a J gene segment was required. Rearrangements were called productive when the CDR3 lacked stop codons and stayed in frame with V and J; all others were non-productive. CDR3 was defined by IMGT convention, running from the second conserved V-encoded cysteine to the conserved J-encoded phenylalanine. In an earlier analysis of 587 of the donors, sequences lacking an unambiguous match to a single V gene segment were excluded. An earlier analysis of just under 600 of the donors called V segments functional above 56.7% productive rearrangements and segregating when the between-donor standard deviation exceeded 5%. A statistical classification framework was built to diagnose cytomegalovirus status from the catalog of TCR beta chain sequences. In a later analysis, TCR nucleotide sequences were compared against IMGT/GENE-DB human TR gene sequences so that V and J genes could be assigned. The TCRdist pipeline was used in a later analysis to assign CDR3 sequences and most-parsimonious VDJ recombination scenarios. In a later analysis, each TCR beta chain was defined by its CDR3 amino acid sequence together with its V-gene family, and reads without a unique V-gene family were excluded. To address suspected cross-contamination and a sequencing artifact, a later analysis removed 550 to 750 highly shared, low-generation-probability nucleotide sequences. In a later analysis, a clonal expansion index for each public chain was calculated from normalized within-repertoire ranks of inferred template counts. Generation probabilities in a later analysis came from a VDJ recombination model fitted to out-of-frame rearrangements, and those results were checked against IGoR. In a later analysis, TCR-TCR, TCR-HLA and TCR-CMV co-occurrence was scored with hypergeometric tests, and a repertoire-size bias correction was applied to TCR pairs. To estimate false discovery rates, a later analysis permuted the HLA or CMV assignments 20 times. A later analysis grouped co-occurring TCRs with DBSCAN, adding TCRdist sequence similarity when clustering within HLA-allele-positive subsets. For co-occurrence clustering, repertoires with fewer than 30,000 or more than 120,000 public chains were excluded, along with five repertoires with anomalous nucleotide sharing. TCRdb mirrors the immuneACCESS table, restricted to in-frame sequences. Some clones are absent from its copies; in checked studies, under half trace to an unresolved V gene, and the reason for the others is unknown. V and J calls and clone size come straight from that table; D and trimming were deduced from the DNA. The sample table holds about 120,000 clones, of which approximately 68% were seen once. Around 1.6% of the sample comes from the top ten.

From the cysteine up to the phenylalanine, the CDR3 has a length of 18 residues. Left in the record is the CDR3 DNA by itself, 54 bases read in frame from the first base. The germline V gene sets CDR1 to SGHRS and CDR2 to YFSETQ. The junction shows trimming of 3 bases on V and 4 bases on J, and the gene matches do not reach 11 bases of it. The sequence was obtained from a young man in good health and CMV-seropositive. The chain couples TRBV5-1 to TRBJ2-3, with 13 middle bases fitting TRBD2. The specimen was PBMCs. The nucleotide sequence reads as follows: TGCGCCAGCAGCTGGGCTGGGACTAGCGGGAAGGGGGCAGATACGCAGTATTTT. It translates to CASSWAGTSGKGADTQYF.